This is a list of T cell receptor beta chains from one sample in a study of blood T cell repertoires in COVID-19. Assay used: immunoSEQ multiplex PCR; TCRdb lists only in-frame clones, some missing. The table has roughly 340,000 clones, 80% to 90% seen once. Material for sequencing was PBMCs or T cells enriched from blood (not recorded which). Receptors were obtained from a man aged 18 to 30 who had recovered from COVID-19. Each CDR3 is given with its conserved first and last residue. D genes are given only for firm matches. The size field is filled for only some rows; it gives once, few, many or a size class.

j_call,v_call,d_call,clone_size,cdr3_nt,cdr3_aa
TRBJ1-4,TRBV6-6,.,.,TGTGCCAGCTCCTCAAGCTCCTTTAATGAAAAACTGTTTTTT,CASSSSSFNEKLFF
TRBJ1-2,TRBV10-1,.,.,TGCGCCAGCAGTGAAGACGGGAACTATGGCTACACCTTC,CASSEDGNYGYTF
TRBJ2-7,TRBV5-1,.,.,TGCGCCAGCAGCTCTGGAGACCTCCACGAGCAGTACTTC,CASSSGDLHEQYF
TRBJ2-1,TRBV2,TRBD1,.,TGTGCCAGCAGTGAGGACAGGGGCGATGAGCAGTTCTTC,CASSEDRGDEQFF
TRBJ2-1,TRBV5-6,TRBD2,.,TGTGCCAGCAGCTTGGTGAGACTAGCGGAGTACAATGAGCAGTTCTTC,CASSLVRLAEYNEQFF
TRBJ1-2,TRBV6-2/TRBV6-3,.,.,TGTGCCAGCAGTGACGGGTCGGAGGGCGGCTACACCTTC,CASSDGSEGGYTF
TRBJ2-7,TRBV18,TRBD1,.,TGTGCCAGCTCACCGGCAGGGGGCGGCGAGCAGTACTTC,CASSPAGGGEQYF
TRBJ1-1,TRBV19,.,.,TGTGCCAGTAGGGGGGCCCGGGACGCTGAAGCTTTCTTT,CASRGARDAEAFF
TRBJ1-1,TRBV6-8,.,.,TGTGCCAGCAGTTATGGTACGAGGACTGAAGCTTTCTTT,CASSYGTRTEAFF
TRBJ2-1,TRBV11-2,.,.,TGTGCCAGCAGCTTGGGTCCAGGGGCTGTGGGGCATGAGCAGTTCTTC,CASSLGPGAVGHEQFF
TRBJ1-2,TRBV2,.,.,TGTGCCAGCAGCCCTACACGGGAGGGAGCGGGTGGCTACACCTTC,CASSPTREGAGGYTF
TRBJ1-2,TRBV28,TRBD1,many,TGTGCCAGCAGTTTGACAGGGAACTATGGCTACACCTTC,CASSLTGNYGYTF
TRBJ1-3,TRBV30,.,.,TGTGCCTGGAGTGGGTCCAGACACTCTGGAAACACCATATATTTT,CAWSGSRHSGNTIYF
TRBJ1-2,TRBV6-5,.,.,TGTGCCAGCAGTCCACAGGTGGAGGGAGGCTACACCTTC,CASSPQVEGGYTF
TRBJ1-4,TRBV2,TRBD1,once,TGTGCCAGCAGCGGACAGGGGGGTCCGAATGAAAAACTGTTTTTT,CASSGQGGPNEKLFF
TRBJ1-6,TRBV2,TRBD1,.,TGTGCCAGCAGTTCCCAGGGACAGGGGCCTTATCCCCTCCACTTT,CASSSQGQGPYPLHF
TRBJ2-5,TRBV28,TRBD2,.,TGTGCCAGCAGGGACTGGGAGGGCCGGTCGGAGACCCAGTACTTC,CASRDWEGRSETQYF
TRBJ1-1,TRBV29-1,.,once,TGCAGCGCCGGACATCGGATCTTGAACACTGAAGCTTTCTTT,CSAGHRILNTEAFF
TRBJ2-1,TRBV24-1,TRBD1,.,TGTGCCACCAGTGAGCCTGGACAGGGGAGCAATGAGCAGTTCTTC,CATSEPGQGSNEQFF
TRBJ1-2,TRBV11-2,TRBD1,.,TGTGCCAGCAGACCCCTACAGGGGAAGGATGGCTACACCTTC,CASRPLQGKDGYTF
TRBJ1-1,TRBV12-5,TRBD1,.,TGTGCTAGTGCCCCCGACAGGGCAGGAAGAGCTTTCTTT,CASAPDRAGRAFF
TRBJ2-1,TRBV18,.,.,TGTGCCAGCTCCCCCTTTTTTCCCGGGACTGGGACCTACAATGAGCAGTTCTTC,CASSPFFPGTGTYNEQFF
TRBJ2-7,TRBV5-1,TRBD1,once,TGCGCCAGCAGCCAAGGGACAGGGGGCGGGTACGAGCAGTACTTC,CASSQGTGGGYEQYF
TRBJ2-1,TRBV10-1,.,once,TGCGCCAGCAGTGAGTCGGGACAATCCGTCCATGAGCAGTTCTTC,CASSESGQSVHEQFF
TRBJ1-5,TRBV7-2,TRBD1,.,TGTGCCAGCAGCTTGGGACAGACATATCAGCCCCAGCATTTT,CASSLGQTYQPQHF
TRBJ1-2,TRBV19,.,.,TGTGCCAGTAGTCTCATGAGGCTGAATGGCTACACCTTC,CASSLMRLNGYTF
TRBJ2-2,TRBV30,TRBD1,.,TGTGCCTGGACGGGGACAGGGGACACCGGGGAGCTGTTTTTT,CAWTGTGDTGELFF
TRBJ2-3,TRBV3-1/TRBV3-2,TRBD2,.,TGTGCCAGCAGCCAAGTGCCTAGCGGGGGGGCTGATACGCAGTATTTT,CASSQVPSGGADTQYF
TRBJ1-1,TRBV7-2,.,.,TGTGCCGGCTCCAGCGCGGGTACTGAAGCTTTCTTT,CAGSSAGTEAFF
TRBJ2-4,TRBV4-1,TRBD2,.,TGCGCCAGCAGCCAAGCGGGGACTAGCGAAAACATTCAGTACTTC,CASSQAGTSENIQYF
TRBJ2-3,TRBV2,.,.,TGTGCCAGCAGTGTAATGCGGGGCGTTAGCACAGATACGCAGTATTTT,CASSVMRGVSTDTQYF
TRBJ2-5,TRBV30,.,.,TGTGCCTGGAGTCCTGGACTAAAAGAGACCCAGTACTTC,CAWSPGLKETQYF
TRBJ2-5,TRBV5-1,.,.,TGCGCCAGCAGCGAGGGTGAATGGGAGACCCAGTACTTC,CASSEGEWETQYF
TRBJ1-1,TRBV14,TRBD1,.,TGTGCCAGCAGCCGGCTCCAGGGGGCGGGCACTGAAGCTTTCTTT,CASSRLQGAGTEAFF
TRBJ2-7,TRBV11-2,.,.,TGTGCCAGCAGCTTATCCCCGGGTAGAGGGCAGTACTTC,CASSLSPGRGQYF